A selection of T cell receptor beta chains follows, all from one sample in a study of cytomegalovirus exposure and HLA in healthy donors. The assay was immunoSEQ multiplex PCR, and TCRdb's table has in-frame clones only and misses some. The profile shows about 110,000 clones, about 85% of them singletons. The sequencing sample was made of PBMCs. The source is a woman in her late teens or twenties in good health and CMV-seronegative. The CDR3 runs from the conserved cysteine through the conserved F or W. D genes are given only for firm matches. Clone size is stated in some rows and not others, as once, few, many or a class when expanded.

clone size	V gene	J gene	CDR3 length	D gene	CDR3 protein	CDR3 DNA
NA	TRBV19	TRBJ2-1	15	NA	CASSADRYTYNEQFF	TGTGCCAGTAGTGCTGACAGATACACCTACAATGAGCAGTTCTTC
NA	TRBV27	TRBJ1-6	12	NA	CASGQYNSPLHF	TGTGCCAGCGGTCAGTATAATTCACCCCTCCACTTT
once	TRBV6-4	TRBJ1-1	15	NA	CASSEVIHLNTEAFF	TGTGCCAGCAGTGAAGTTATACATCTGAACACTGAAGCTTTCTTT
NA	TRBV19	TRBJ2-4	16	NA	CASSKALRSSYSIQYF	TGTGCCAGTAGTAAGGCTCTAAGGTCTAGTTATAGCATTCAGTACTTC
NA	TRBV7-8	TRBJ1-1	13	NA	CATWTLMNTEAFF	TGTGCCACCTGGACACTAATGAACACTGAAGCTTTCTTT
NA	TRBV6-5	TRBJ2-3	16	NA	CASSYSPGQSTDTQYF	TGTGCCAGCAGTTACTCCCCAGGACAAAGCACAGATACGCAGTATTTT
once	TRBV4-1	TRBJ2-6	20	TRBD1	CASSPQGPGQGFSGANVLTF	TGCGCCAGCAGCCCGCAGGGACCGGGACAGGGGTTCTCTGGGGCCAACGTCCTGACTTTC
NA	TRBV2	TRBJ1-2	15	NA	CASSDAIVLTGSYTF	TGTGCCAGCAGTGATGCGATAGTACTCACCGGGAGCTACACCTTC
NA	TRBV4-1	TRBJ1-4	13	NA	CASSLSGSEKLFF	TGCGCCAGCAGTCTCTCTGGGAGTGAAAAACTGTTTTTT
NA	TRBV13	TRBJ1-5	15	NA	CASSTGLNSNQPQHF	TGTGCCAGCAGCACGGGACTGAATAGCAATCAGCCCCAGCATTTT
NA	TRBV6-1	TRBJ1-5	12	TRBD1	CASGTGVQPQHF	TGTGCCAGCGGGACAGGGGTTCAGCCCCAGCATTTT
NA	TRBV28	TRBJ1-1	14	NA	CASSYRGGSTEAFF	TGTGCCAGCAGTTATAGGGGTGGTAGCACTGAAGCTTTCTTT
NA	TRBV27	TRBJ1-2	16	TRBD1	CASSFTLGQGNYGYTF	TGTGCCAGCAGTTTTACGCTCGGACAGGGGAACTATGGCTACACCTTC
NA	TRBV2	TRBJ2-7	19	NA	CASSEFLTTLTGIAYEQYF	TGTGCCAGCAGTGAATTCTTGACGACCCTTACAGGGATTGCCTACGAGCAGTACTTC
NA	TRBV5-1	TRBJ1-1	15	NA	CASSLGQPSGTEAFF	TGCGCCAGCAGCTTGGGACAGCCTTCCGGCACTGAAGCTTTCTTT
NA	TRBV30	TRBJ2-5	14	TRBD1	CAWNPGTEQETQYF	TGTGCCTGGAACCCTGGGACAGAACAAGAGACCCAGTACTTC
NA	TRBV28	TRBJ1-2	13	TRBD1	CASASQGVSGYTF	TGTGCCAGCGCTAGCCAGGGGGTTTCTGGCTACACCTTC
NA	TRBV28	TRBJ2-6	15	NA	CASRQVYSGANVLTF	TGTGCCAGCCGACAGGTTTACTCTGGGGCCAACGTCCTGACTTTC
NA	TRBV4-1	TRBJ2-3	14	NA	CASSQLGASGTQYF	TGCGCCAGCAGCCAATTGGGTGCGTCAGGTACGCAGTATTTT
NA	TRBV7-2	TRBJ2-3	12	NA	CASTRSGDTQYF	TGTGCCAGCACGCGCAGCGGAGATACGCAGTATTTT
NA	TRBV7-3	TRBJ2-3	18	TRBD2	CASSLLPTFSGGTDTQYF	TGTGCCAGCAGCTTACTGCCCACTTTTAGCGGGGGCACAGATACGCAGTATTTT
NA	TRBV10-3	TRBJ2-7	15	TRBD1	CAISDFRDRGYEQYF	TGTGCCATCAGTGACTTCCGAGACAGGGGGTACGAGCAGTACTTC
NA	TRBV5-4	TRBJ1-4	14	TRBD1	CASSPGQGDEKLFF	TGTGCCAGCAGCCCCGGACAGGGCGATGAAAAACTGTTTTTT
once	TRBV5-4	TRBJ2-7	15	TRBD1	CASSPGTGDFYEQYF	TGTGCCAGCAGCCCCGGGACAGGGGATTTCTACGAGCAGTACTTC
NA	TRBV11-2	TRBJ1-2	13	NA	CASSLGRHSGYTF	TGTGCCAGCAGCTTAGGCAGACACAGTGGCTACACCTTC